This T cell receptor (beta chain) was profiled in a study of T cell responses to AZD1222 COVID-19 vaccine. General study findings and limits: Repertoire sampling happened only post peak T cell response. It should be noted that donors were predominantly white British and more often female, and clonal diversity was possibly underestimated. Nearly half of the spike-specific TCRs reportedly recognize variant regions that carry no mutations. Baseline serology detected seropositivity in only a handful of AZD1222 recipients.

The CDR3 is 14 residues long. V shed 4 bases and J 5 bases; nucleotides not matched to a gene: 6. Germline CDR1 reads SGHNT; CDR2 reads YYREEE (reference sequence). About this clone itself: Its antigen is not known.

Data came from immunoSEQ multiplex PCR; TCRdb stores just in-frame clones and leaves some out. The sample comprises about 120,000 clones, 80% to 95% of which are singletons, and 3.5% to 4.5% rests with the top ten. This chain joins TRBV5-4 and TRBJ2-5, with 9 bases lining up with TRBD2. Sample: peripheral blood, taken 28 days after the second dose of the MenACWY control vaccine. The sequence derives from an adult who received the MenACWY meningococcal vaccine as a control. The CDR3 is CASSAAGGFETQYF. CDR3 DNA sequence: TGTGCCAGCAGCGCAGCGGGAGGATTTGAGACCCAGTACTTC.